The rows below give T cell receptor beta chains drawn from one sample of a study of Tregs in tolerant kidney transplant recipients. Profiling relied on immunoSEQ multiplex PCR, and the TCRdb table lists in-frame clones only, not all of them. The sample contains around 43,000 clones, more than 80% of which appear only once. Sequences were obtained from Tregs from blood. All receptors come from a human donor in good health. Both conserved end residues are part of each CDR3. The D gene is left open where the match is weak. A row's size may be missing; if present it is once, few, many or a size class.

TRBJ2-2	TRBV9	.	.	CASARGNTGELFF	TGTGCCAGCGCGAGGGGGAACACCGGGGAGCTGTTTTTT
TRBJ2-2	TRBV6-4	TRBD2	.	CASSDSTSGDTGELFF	TGTGCCAGCAGTGACTCGACTAGCGGGGACACCGGGGAGCTGTTTTTT
TRBJ2-1	TRBV5-1	.	.	CASSLEGGLDEQFF	TGCGCCAGCAGCTTGGAGGGGGGGCTCGATGAGCAGTTCTTC
TRBJ1-6	TRBV5-1	TRBD1	.	CASSRDRQADMAPLHF	TGCGCCAGCAGCCGGGACAGGCAAGCCGATATGGCACCCCTCCACTTT
TRBJ2-7	TRBV10-1	TRBD1	.	CASSEGTGPSYEQYF	TGCGCCAGCAGTGAGGGGACAGGGCCTTCCTACGAGCAGTACTTC
TRBJ2-4	TRBV11-1	.	.	CASSPPGNFENIQYF	TGTGCCAGCAGCCCTCCCGGTAATTTTGAAAACATTCAGTACTTC
TRBJ1-1	TRBV20-1	TRBD1	.	CSAARQGKAFF	TGCAGTGCGGCTAGACAGGGGAAAGCTTTCTTT
TRBJ1-2	TRBV5-1	TRBD1	.	CASSLARRGRGYTF	TGCGCCAGCAGCTTGGCTAGGAGGGGGCGAGGCTACACCTTC
TRBJ2-2	TRBV4-1	TRBD2	.	CASSQWLAGRTGELFF	TGCGCCAGCAGCCAATGGCTAGCGGGGCGCACCGGGGAGCTGTTTTTT
TRBJ2-1	TRBV5-8	.	.	CASSLDPRNEQFF	TGTGCCAGCAGCTTGGACCCCCGCAATGAGCAGTTCTTC
TRBJ2-2	TRBV5-6	.	once	CASSLDPNTGELFF	TGTGCCAGCAGTTTAGACCCGAACACCGGGGAGCTGTTTTTT
TRBJ2-2	TRBV19	.	.	CASRHGWAGELFF	TGTGCCAGTAGGCACGGCTGGGCCGGGGAGCTGTTTTTT
TRBJ1-3	TRBV4-2	.	few	CASSQAAGSGNTIYF	TGTGCCAGCAGCCAAGCGGCAGGTTCTGGAAACACCATATATTTT
TRBJ1-2	TRBV18	.	.	CASSPGPSRGFYGYTF	TGTGCCAGCTCACCAGGACCGTCTCGAGGATTTTATGGCTACACCTTC
TRBJ2-5	TRBV21-1	.	.	CASRARRETQYF	TGTGCCAGCCGCGCCAGGCGAGAGACCCAGTACTTC
TRBJ2-1	TRBV5-1	.	.	CASSSLPSAWEEQFF	TGCGCCAGCAGCTCCCTCCCTAGCGCTTGGGAGGAGCAGTTCTTC
TRBJ2-1	TRBV19	TRBD2	.	CASRLAGGGTIYNEQFF	TGTGCCAGTAGGTTAGCGGGGGGCGGCACCATCTACAATGAGCAGTTCTTC
TRBJ2-2	TRBV4-2	.	.	CASSQDQNTGELFF	TGTGCCAGCAGCCAAGACCAGAACACCGGGGAGCTGTTTTTT
TRBJ2-1	TRBV5-1	TRBD1	.	CASSGGQGAYNEQFF	TGCGCCAGCAGCGGGGGACAGGGGGCTTACAATGAGCAGTTCTTC
TRBJ2-3	TRBV21-1	.	.	CASSFMARGPDTQYF	TGTGCCAGCAGCTTCATGGCGCGGGGGCCAGATACGCAGTATTTT
TRBJ2-4	TRBV6-5	.	.	CASSRTGLERDIQYF	TGTGCCAGCAGCCGAACAGGGTTGGAGAGAGACATTCAGTACTTC
TRBJ2-1	TRBV7-9	TRBD2	few	CASSLGLAGAYNEQFF	TGTGCCAGCAGCTTAGGGCTAGCGGGGGCCTACAATGAGCAGTTCTTC
TRBJ2-1	TRBV19	.	.	CASGRGVYNEQFF	TGTGCCAGTGGGCGAGGAGTCTACAATGAGCAGTTCTTC
TRBJ2-5	TRBV9	.	.	CASSPQLRGQETQYF	TGTGCCAGCAGCCCGCAGCTCAGGGGCCAAGAGACCCAGTACTTC
TRBJ2-1	TRBV10-1	.	.	CASSVYSRSGEQFF	TGCGCCAGCAGTGTTTACAGCAGGTCCGGGGAGCAGTTCTTC
TRBJ2-7	TRBV6-1	.	.	CASSELGTLAYEQYF	TGTGCCAGCAGTGAACTAGGGACATTGGCCTACGAGCAGTACTTC
TRBJ2-7	TRBV6-6	.	.	CASSPEPAGGSYEQYF	TGTGCCAGCAGCCCCGAACCTGCAGGGGGGTCCTACGAGCAGTACTTC
TRBJ2-3	TRBV5-1	.	.	CASSSLNTDTQYF	TGCGCCAGCAGCAGCCTTAACACAGATACGCAGTATTTT
TRBJ1-1	TRBV9	TRBD1	once	CASSGGQIYTEAFF	TGTGCCAGCAGCGGGGGACAGATTTATACTGAAGCTTTCTTT
TRBJ1-1	TRBV9	TRBD1	.	CASSVGGGGPNTEAFF	TGTGCCAGCAGCGTAGGGGGAGGGGGCCCGAACACTGAAGCTTTCTTT
TRBJ1-2	TRBV18	.	.	CASSSRGFGYGYTF	TGTGCCAGCTCATCACGAGGTTTCGGCTATGGCTACACCTTC
TRBJ2-7	TRBV10-3	.	.	CAISAAYEQYF	TGTGCCATCAGCGCGGCCTACGAGCAGTACTTC
TRBJ2-3	TRBV5-1	.	.	CASSLGRGPYTDTQYF	TGCGCCAGCAGCTTGGGGCGGGGGCCGTACACAGATACGCAGTATTTT
TRBJ1-2	TRBV7-8	TRBD1	.	CASSPAGGIGGGYGYTF	TGTGCCAGCAGCCCCGCAGGGGGGATAGGAGGAGGCTATGGCTACACCTTC
TRBJ2-2	TRBV7-8	.	.	CASSLASGTGELFF	TGTGCCAGCAGCTTAGCGAGTGGCACCGGGGAGCTGTTTTTT
TRBJ1-4	TRBV27	TRBD1	.	CASSLGTGDEKLFF	TGTGCCAGCAGTTTAGGGACAGGCGATGAAAAACTGTTTTTT
TRBJ2-3	TRBV6-5	TRBD2	.	CASKTSGGRTDTQYF	TGTGCCAGCAAGACTAGCGGGGGGCGCACAGATACGCAGTATTTT
TRBJ2-1	TRBV6-6	.	.	CASSSRGGSYNEQFF	TGTGCCAGCAGTTCCAGGGGGGGGTCCTACAATGAGCAGTTCTTC
TRBJ1-6	TRBV9	.	.	CASSPDPGQYIPLHF	TGTGCCAGCAGCCCCGACCCCGGACAGTACATACCCCTCCACTTT
TRBJ1-3	TRBV9	.	.	CASSARGYRNTIYF	TGTGCCAGCAGCGCCCGCGGCTATAGAAACACCATATATTTT
TRBJ1-1	TRBV18	.	.	CASSPQSLAFF	TGTGCCAGCTCACCCCAATCTCTTGCTTTCTTT
TRBJ2-3	TRBV7-3	TRBD2	.	CASSASGRSTDTQYF	TGTGCCAGCAGCGCTAGCGGGAGGAGCACAGATACGCAGTATTTT
TRBJ2-5	TRBV6-5	TRBD2	.	CASTNPGGTQYF	TGTGCCAGCACTAACCCGGGGGGGACCCAGTACTTC
TRBJ2-6	TRBV9	.	.	CASSVGQLNSGANVLTF	TGTGCCAGCAGCGTAGGGCAGCTTAACTCTGGGGCCAACGTCCTGACTTTC
TRBJ2-1	TRBV18	.	.	CASSPITSTSIGDEQFF	TGTGCCAGCTCACCAATCACAAGTACATCCATCGGGGATGAGCAGTTCTTC
TRBJ1-2	TRBV15	.	.	CATSTRRTGYGYTF	TGTGCCACCAGCACCAGACGGACTGGCTATGGCTACACCTTC
TRBJ2-1	TRBV30	.	.	CAWSVGSGSYNEQFF	TGTGCCTGGAGTGTAGGTAGCGGTTCCTACAATGAGCAGTTCTTC
TRBJ1-4	TRBV5-4	.	.	CASSIGRDEKLFF	TGTGCCAGCAGCATTGGACGGGATGAAAAACTGTTTTTT
TRBJ1-1	TRBV18	.	.	CASSVQGTEAFF	TGTGCCAGCTCCGTCCAGGGGACTGAAGCTTTCTTT
TRBJ1-4	TRBV7-9	.	few	CASSLRTRNEKLFF	TGTGCCAGCAGCTTAAGGACCAGAAACGAAAAACTGTTTTTT
TRBJ1-3	TRBV30	TRBD1	.	CAWSTTGGGNTIYF	TGTGCCTGGAGTACGACAGGGGGAGGAAACACCATATATTTT
TRBJ1-3	TRBV13	.	.	CASSLEYRVSYGNTIYF	TGTGCCAGCAGCTTAGAGTACAGGGTCTCATATGGAAACACCATATATTTT
TRBJ1-3	TRBV6-6	.	.	CASSYSTGNTIYF	TGTGCCAGCAGTTACTCGACCGGAAACACCATATATTTT
TRBJ2-2	TRBV11-2	.	.	CASSFRSWQANTGELFF	TGTGCCAGCAGCTTTAGGTCGTGGCAGGCAAACACCGGGGAGCTGTTTTTT
TRBJ2-7	TRBV30	.	.	CAWSAFDGAFSYEQYF	TGTGCCTGGAGTGCCTTTGACGGGGCCTTCTCCTACGAGCAGTACTTC